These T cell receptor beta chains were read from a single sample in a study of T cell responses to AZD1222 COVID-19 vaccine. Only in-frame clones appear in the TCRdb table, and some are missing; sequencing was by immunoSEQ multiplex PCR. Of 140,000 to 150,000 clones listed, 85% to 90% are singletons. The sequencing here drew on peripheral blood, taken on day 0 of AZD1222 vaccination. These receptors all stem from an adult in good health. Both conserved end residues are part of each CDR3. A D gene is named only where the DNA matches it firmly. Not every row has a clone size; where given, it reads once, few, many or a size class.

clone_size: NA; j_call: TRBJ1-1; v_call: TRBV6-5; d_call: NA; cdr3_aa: CASSYAWSMNTEAFF; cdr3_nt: TGTGCCAGCAGTTACGCTTGGAGCATGAACACTGAAGCTTTCTTT
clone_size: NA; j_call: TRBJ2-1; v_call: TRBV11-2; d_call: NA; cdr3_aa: CASSSGTRGNEQFF; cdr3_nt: TGTGCCAGCAGCTCAGGGACGCGTGGGAATGAGCAGTTCTTC
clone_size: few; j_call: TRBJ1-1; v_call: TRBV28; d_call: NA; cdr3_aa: CASIRGGKEEAFF; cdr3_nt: TGTGCCAGCATCCGGGGGGGAAAGGAAGAAGCTTTCTTT
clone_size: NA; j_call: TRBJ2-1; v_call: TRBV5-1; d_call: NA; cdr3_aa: CASSPPPNNEQFF; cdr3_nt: TGCGCCAGCAGCCCCCCCCCTAACAATGAGCAGTTCTTC
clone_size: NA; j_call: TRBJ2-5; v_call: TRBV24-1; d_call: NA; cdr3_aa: CATSVRNPLGGEETQYF; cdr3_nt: TGTGCCACCAGTGTCCGTAACCCCCTCGGGGGAGAAGAGACCCAGTACTTC
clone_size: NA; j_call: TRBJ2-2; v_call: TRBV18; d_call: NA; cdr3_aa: CASSPDVPLLNTGELFF; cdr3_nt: TGTGCCAGCTCACCAGACGTTCCCCTATTAAATACCGGGGAGCTGTTTTTT
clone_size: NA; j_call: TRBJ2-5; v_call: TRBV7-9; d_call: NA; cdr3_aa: CASSLEQGQSETQYF; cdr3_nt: TGTGCCAGCAGCTTGGAGCAGGGTCAATCGGAGACCCAGTACTTC
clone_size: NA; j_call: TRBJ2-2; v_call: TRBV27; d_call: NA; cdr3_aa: CASSLAGLGTGELFF; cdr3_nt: TGTGCCAGCAGTTTAGCGGGGTTGGGCACCGGGGAGCTGTTTTTT
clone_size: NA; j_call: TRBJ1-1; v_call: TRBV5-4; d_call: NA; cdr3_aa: CASSRDGAILNTEAFF; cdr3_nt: TGTGCCAGCAGCCGTGACGGAGCAATACTGAACACTGAAGCTTTCTTT
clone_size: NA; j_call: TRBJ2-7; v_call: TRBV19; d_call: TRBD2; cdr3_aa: CASSIQAGGPYEQYF; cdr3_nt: TGTGCCAGTAGTATCCAGGCGGGAGGACCCTACGAGCAGTACTTC
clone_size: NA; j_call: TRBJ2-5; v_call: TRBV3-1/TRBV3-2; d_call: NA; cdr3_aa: CASSQGGNWETQYF; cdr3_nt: TGTGCCAGCAGCCAAGGGGGCAATTGGGAGACCCAGTACTTC
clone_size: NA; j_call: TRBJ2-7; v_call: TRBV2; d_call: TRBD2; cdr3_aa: CASSGQGGAYEQYF; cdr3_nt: TGTGCCAGCAGTGGGCAGGGAGGGGCCTACGAGCAGTACTTC
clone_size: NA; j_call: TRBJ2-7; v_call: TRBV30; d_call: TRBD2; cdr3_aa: CAWSPGGLREQYF; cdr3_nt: TGTGCCTGGAGCCCGGGGGGGCTTCGGGAGCAGTACTTC
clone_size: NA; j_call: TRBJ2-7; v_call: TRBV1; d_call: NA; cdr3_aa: CTSSRTGREPSYEQYF; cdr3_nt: TGCACCAGCAGCCGGACCGGACGAGAACCCTCCTACGAGCAGTACTTC
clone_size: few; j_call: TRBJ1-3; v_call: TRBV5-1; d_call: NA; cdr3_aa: CASSPDSANRNTIYF; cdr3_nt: TGCGCCAGCAGCCCCGACAGCGCAAATCGAAACACCATATATTTT
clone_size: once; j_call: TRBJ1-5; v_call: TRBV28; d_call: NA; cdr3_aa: CASSFSWNSNQPQHF; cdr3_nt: TGTGCCAGCAGTTTTTCGTGGAATAGCAATCAGCCCCAGCATTTT
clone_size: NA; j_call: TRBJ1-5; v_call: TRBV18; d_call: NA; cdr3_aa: CASSPGHSRNQPQHF; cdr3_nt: TGTGCCAGCTCACCAGGGCACAGCCGAAATCAGCCCCAGCATTTT
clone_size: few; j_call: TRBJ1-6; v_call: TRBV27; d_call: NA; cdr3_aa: CASSLLNNSPLHF; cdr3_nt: TGTGCCAGCAGTCTCCTTAATAATTCACCCCTCCACTTT
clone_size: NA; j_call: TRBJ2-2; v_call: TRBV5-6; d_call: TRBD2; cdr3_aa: CASSLIAGNTGELFF; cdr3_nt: TGTGCCAGCAGCTTAATAGCGGGAAACACCGGGGAGCTGTTTTTT
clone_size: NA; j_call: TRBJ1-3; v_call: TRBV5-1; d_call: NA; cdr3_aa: CASVGAGDTIYF; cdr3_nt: TGCGCCAGCGTTGGCGCCGGGGACACCATATATTTT
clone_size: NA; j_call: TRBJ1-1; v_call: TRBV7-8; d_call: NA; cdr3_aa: CASSLDRMNTEAFF; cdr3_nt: TGTGCCAGCAGCTTAGACAGGATGAACACTGAAGCTTTCTTT
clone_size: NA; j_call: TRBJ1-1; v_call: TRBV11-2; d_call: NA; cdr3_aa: CASSSQGITEAFF; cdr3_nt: TGTGCCAGCAGCTCGCAGGGGATCACTGAAGCTTTCTTT
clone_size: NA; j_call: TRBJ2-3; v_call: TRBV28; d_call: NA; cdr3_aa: CASKTRRGGTDTQYF; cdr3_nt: TGTGCCAGCAAAACTAGGAGGGGAGGCACAGATACGCAGTATTTT
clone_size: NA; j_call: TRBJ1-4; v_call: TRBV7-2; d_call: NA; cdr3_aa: CASSLGGAANEKLFF; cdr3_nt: TGTGCCAGCAGCTTAGGGGGGGCAGCTAATGAAAAACTGTTTTTT
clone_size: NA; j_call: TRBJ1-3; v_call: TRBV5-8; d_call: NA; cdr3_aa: CASRRAPGNTIYF; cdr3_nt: TGTGCCAGCAGGCGTGCCCCGGGAAACACCATATATTTT
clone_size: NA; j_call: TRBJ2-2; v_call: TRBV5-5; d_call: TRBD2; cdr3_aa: CASSPTSGGPTGELFF; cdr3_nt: TGTGCCAGCAGCCCGACTAGCGGGGGACCCACCGGGGAGCTGTTTTTT
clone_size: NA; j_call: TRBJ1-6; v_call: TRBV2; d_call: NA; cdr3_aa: CASSERVSSSPLHF; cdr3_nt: TGTGCCAGCAGTGAAAGGGTCTCGTCGTCACCCCTCCACTTT
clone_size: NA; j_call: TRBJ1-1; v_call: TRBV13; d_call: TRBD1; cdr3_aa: CASRQTGGTEAFF; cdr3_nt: TGTGCCAGCAGGCAAACAGGGGGCACTGAAGCTTTCTTT
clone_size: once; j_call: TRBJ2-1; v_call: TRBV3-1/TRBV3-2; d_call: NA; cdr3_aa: CASSPRDSFSNEQFF; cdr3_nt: TGTGCCAGCAGCCCCCGGGACTCCTTCTCCAATGAGCAGTTCTTC
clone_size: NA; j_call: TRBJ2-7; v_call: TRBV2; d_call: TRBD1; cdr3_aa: CASRTGTGSHEQYF; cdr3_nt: TGTGCCAGCAGAACCGGGACAGGGTCCCACGAGCAGTACTTC
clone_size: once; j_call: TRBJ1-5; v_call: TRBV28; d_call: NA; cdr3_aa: CASRRNQPQHF; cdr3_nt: TGTGCCAGCAGGCGCAATCAGCCCCAGCATTTT
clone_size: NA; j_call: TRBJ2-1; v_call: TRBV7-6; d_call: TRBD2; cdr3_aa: CASSKRTSEYNEQFF; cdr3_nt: TGTGCCAGCAGCAAGCGGACTAGCGAATACAATGAGCAGTTCTTC
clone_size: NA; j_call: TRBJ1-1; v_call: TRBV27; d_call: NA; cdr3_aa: CASRRLQAGTEAFF; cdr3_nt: TGTGCCAGCAGGCGATTACAGGCAGGTACTGAAGCTTTCTTT
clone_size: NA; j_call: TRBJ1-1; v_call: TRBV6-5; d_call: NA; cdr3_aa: CASSLTGWGTEAFF; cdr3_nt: TGTGCCAGCAGTCTGACCGGCTGGGGCACTGAAGCTTTCTTT
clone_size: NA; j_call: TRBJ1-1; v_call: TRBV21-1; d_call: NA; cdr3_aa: CASSQTMDLGGTEAFF; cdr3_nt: TGTGCCAGCTCCCAAACTATGGACCTCGGTGGCACTGAAGCTTTCTTT
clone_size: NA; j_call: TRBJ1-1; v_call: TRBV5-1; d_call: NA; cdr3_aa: CASSFKGDMNTEAFF; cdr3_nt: TGCGCCAGCAGCTTCAAAGGCGACATGAACACTGAAGCTTTCTTT
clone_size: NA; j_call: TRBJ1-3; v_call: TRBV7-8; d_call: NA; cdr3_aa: CASSPGSTSGNTIYF; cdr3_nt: TGTGCCAGCAGCCCGGGTTCGACCTCTGGAAACACCATATATTTT
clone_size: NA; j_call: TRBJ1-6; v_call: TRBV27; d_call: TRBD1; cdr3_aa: CASSSRDSGSPLHF; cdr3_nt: TGTGCCAGCAGTTCCCGGGACAGTGGCTCACCCCTCCACTTT
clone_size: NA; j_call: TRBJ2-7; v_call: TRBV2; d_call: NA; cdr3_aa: CASSEPGPAYEQYF; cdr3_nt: TGTGCCAGCAGCGAGCCGGGGCCGGCGTACGAGCAGTACTTC
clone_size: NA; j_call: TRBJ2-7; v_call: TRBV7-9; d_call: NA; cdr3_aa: CASSLPGTATYEQYF; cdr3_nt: TGTGCCAGCAGCCTACCCGGGACGGCAACCTACGAGCAGTACTTC
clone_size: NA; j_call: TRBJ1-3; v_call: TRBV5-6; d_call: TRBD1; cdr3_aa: CASSLTQGASGNTIYF; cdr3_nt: TGTGCCAGCAGCTTGACCCAGGGGGCTTCTGGAAACACCATATATTTT
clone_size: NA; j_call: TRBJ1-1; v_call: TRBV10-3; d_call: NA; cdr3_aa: CAIRSSTEAFF; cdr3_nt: TGTGCCATCAGATCATCCACTGAAGCTTTCTTT
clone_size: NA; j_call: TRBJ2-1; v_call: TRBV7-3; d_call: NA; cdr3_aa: CASSLTPNNEQFF; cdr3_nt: TGTGCCAGCAGCCTCACCCCGAACAATGAGCAGTTCTTC
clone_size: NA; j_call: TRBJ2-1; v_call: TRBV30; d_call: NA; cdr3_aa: CAWSRATRNEQFF; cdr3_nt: TGTGCCTGGAGTCGAGCTACAAGAAATGAGCAGTTCTTC
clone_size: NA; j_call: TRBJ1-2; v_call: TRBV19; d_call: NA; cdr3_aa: CASNPSIGGYTF; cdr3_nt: TGTGCCAGTAATCCTTCAATCGGTGGCTACACCTTC
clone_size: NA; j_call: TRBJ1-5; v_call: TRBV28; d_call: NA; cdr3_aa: CASTAQGSNQPQHF; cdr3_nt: TGTGCCAGCACGGCACAGGGTAGCAATCAGCCCCAGCATTTT